The 17 T cell receptor beta chains below all came from one sample that was sequenced in a study of cytomegalovirus exposure and HLA in healthy donors. The PCR contained 60 Vbeta and 13 Jbeta primers. Method: immunoSEQ multiplex PCR; TCRdb's copy keeps in-frame clones and lacks some. The sample carries fewer than 200,000 clones, roughly 80% recorded once. Sequenced input: PBMCs. The receptors derive from a woman in her 30s in good health and CMV-seropositive.

The V call is TRBV10-1, the J call TRBJ1-1, with TRBD1 identical over 8 bases. The CDR3 has 16 amino acids. In germline, CDR1 is WNHNN, CDR2 SYGVQD (reference sequence). The V segment lost 5 bases and the J segment 7 bases; nucleotides outside the gene matches: 15. The CDR3, as DNA: TGCGCCAGCAGTCTACAGGGGGGGCTTCTTTGGGGTGAAGCTTTCTTT. It is translated as CASSLQGGLLWGEAFF.

The chain links TRBV30 to TRBJ2-7, with 9 bases matching TRBD1. Germline V gives CDR1 GTSNPN, CDR2 SVGIG (reference sequence). V lost 3 bases to trimming and J lost 4 bases; unmatched junction nucleotides: 7. The CDR3 spans 14 residues. CDR3 nucleotides: TGTGCCTGGAGGGGACAGGGTCGTAATTACGAGCAGTACTTC. Translation: CAWRGQGRNYEQYF.

With regard to this clone: Different DNA sequences within this sample yield the same CDR3. V and J are TRBV7-2 and TRBJ1-4; 7 nucleotides agree with TRBD1. V trimming: 5 bases; J trimming: 6 bases; junction bases outside the gene matches: 6. The CDR3 covers 14 residues. Germline-derived CDR1 and CDR2 are SGHTA and FQGNSA. CDR3 in DNA: TGTGCCAGCAGCCGACAGGGCCGGGATGAAAAACTGTTTTTT. Its translation is CASSRQGRDEKLFF.

This clone was counted only a few times. The junction departs from germline at one end; a sequencing error may be responsible. The V gene is TRBV18, the J gene TRBJ1-1; tentatively, D is TRBD1 (5 bases). Germline values: CDR1 KGHSH, CDR2 LQKENI. The CDR3 consists of 13 residues. The CDR3 protein is CASSPLTDSACLF. CDR3 nucleotide sequence: TGTGCCAGCTCACCACTAACCGACAGTGCCTGCCTATTT.

The rearrangement joins TRBV11-2 to TRBJ2-7, with 7 positions matching TRBD2. V shed 5 bases, J shed 2 bases, and the junction held 6 bases outside the gene matches. The length of the CDR3 is 14 residues. CDR1 is SGHAT, CDR2 FQNNGV, per germline. The CDR3 DNA reads TGTGCCAGCAGCCCCTGGGGGGGGGCCTACGAGCAGTACTTC. Amino acid sequence: CASSPWGGAYEQYF.

The rearrangement uses TRBV9 and TRBJ2-1; no clear D gene. V was shortened by 3 bases and J by 10 bases, with 11 bases between the two germline ends. CDR3 length: 12 amino acids. The germline CDR1 and CDR2 sequences are SGDLS and YYNGEE. Here the CDR3 reads CASSGARQEQFF. Here the CDR3 DNA reads TGTGCCAGCAGCGGGGCACGCCAGGAGCAGTTCTTC.

The gene calls are TRBV6-4 and TRBJ1-5; 7 bases fit TRBD1. In germline, CDR1 is MRHNA, CDR2 SNTAGT. This CDR3 comprises 15 residues. With 4 bases clipped from V and 4 bases from J, the junction kept 7 bases outside the gene matches. The CDR3 region is CASSATGDANQPQHF. The CDR3 coding sequence is TGTGCCAGCAGTGCCACAGGGGATGCTAATCAGCCCCAGCATTTT.

The chain couples TRBV5-5 to TRBJ2-5; a weak D match, TRBD2 (5 bases). Germline V gene sequence: CDR1 SGHKS, CDR2 YYEKEE (reference sequence). The CDR3 extends over 11 amino acids. Trimming removed 4 bases at V and 5 bases at J, with 6 bases between. The CDR3 DNA follows: TGTGCCAGCAGCCGCGGGGAGACCCAGTACTTC. Translation gives CASSRGETQYF.

The V and J genes are TRBV5-4 and TRBJ2-7, with 7 nucleotides matching TRBD1. The CDR3 length is 13 residues. Trimming removed 4 bases from V and 7 bases from J; junction bases left unmatched: 8. CDR1 and CDR2 from the germline V gene are SGHNT and YYREEE (reference sequence). The DNA for the CDR3 is TGTGCCAGCAGCCGTCGTCCCAGGGGGGAGCAGTACTTC. Translation gives CASSRRPRGEQYF.

The table lists this clone with a count of one. This chain links TRBV6-5 with TRBJ2-5, with D possibly matching TRBD1 (5 bases). The J call may be faulty, since TRBJ2-7 better matches the DNA end. Germline V lookup: CDR1 MNHEY, CDR2 SVGAGI. CDR3 length: 14 amino acids. CDR3 amino acids: CASSYGQTVYEQYF. In DNA form, the CDR3 reads TGTGCCAGCAGTTACGGACAAACGGTCTACGAGCAGTACTTC.

V gene TRBV27 combines with J gene TRBJ2-7; 8 bases are a match to TRBD1. The ends lost 9 bases at V and 3 bases at J; junction bases unmatched: 13. The CDR3 has 15 amino acids. In germline, CDR1 is MNHEY, CDR2 SMNVEV (reference sequence). This CDR3 is CASRPQGVLYYEQYF. DNA for the CDR3: TGTGCCAGTCGACCACAGGGGGTTTTATACTACGAGCAGTACTTC.

The CDR3 sequence: CASSISRAEETQYF. The DNA of the CDR3 is TGCGCCAGCAGCATCTCCAGGGCTGAAGAGACCCAGTACTTC. V usage is TRBV5-1 and J usage is TRBJ2-5, with a weak D call TRBD1 (5 bases). The CDR3 is 14 residues long. Between the trimmed V and J ends, which lost 4 bases and 3 bases, there was a span of 13 bases. CDR1 is SGHRS, CDR2 YFSETQ, per germline.

This chain's CDR3 is CASSQARFDREAFF. The DNA of the CDR3 is TGCGCCAGCAGCCAAGCCAGGTTCGACAGGGAAGCTTTCTTT. The chain recombines TRBV4-1 with TRBJ1-1; TRBD1 is a possible D gene (6 bases). Germline CDR1 MGHRA, CDR2 YSYEKL. CDR3 length: 14 residues. Trimming cost V 1 base and J 8 bases, with 14 bases left between them.

V is TRBV5-1 and J is TRBJ1-1, with 8 positions matching TRBD1. The CDR3 consists of 13 residues. Germline loops: CDR1 SGHRS, CDR2 YFSETQ. With V trimmed by 3 bases and J by 4 bases, 2 bases remained unmatched. The DNA of the CDR3 is TGCGCCAGCAGCTCCACAGGGGGCACTGAAGCTTTCTTT. This encodes CASSSTGGTEAFF.

The chain joins TRBV18 to TRBJ2-3, with D possibly TRBD2 on 7 matching bases. The CDR3 extends over 13 amino acids. V lost 10 bases, J lost 5 bases, and 16 bases lay in between. Germline CDR1 KGHSH, CDR2 LQKENI. CDR3 in DNA: TGTGCCACCGGAGGGGGGGCGAGAGATACGCAGTATTTT. Translation: CATGGGARDTQYF.

The rearrangement joins TRBV5-4 to TRBJ1-2; D ambiguous. Per germline, CDR1 SGHNT and CDR2 YYREEE (reference sequence). This CDR3 region has 15 residues. Trimming pared 0 bases from V and 2 bases from J, leaving 11 bases between. CDR3 protein: CASSLDPVFNYGYTF. The CDR3 DNA is TGTGCCAGCAGCTTGGACCCGGTCTTCAACTATGGCTACACCTTC.

The chain employs TRBV13 and TRBJ1-6, with TRBD1 identical over 7 bases. CDR3 size: 17 residues. J was trimmed by 8 bases and V by 0 bases; bases with no gene match: 10. Per the germline V gene, CDR1 is PRHDT and CDR2 is FYEKMQ (reference sequence). In DNA form, the CDR3 reads TGTGCCAGCAGCTTAGGGACAGGGTTGATCTCGGATTCACCCCTCCACTTT. This gives the protein CASSLGTGLISDSPLHF.